These 5 T cell receptor beta chains were all obtained from the same sample, sequenced in a study of tumor-infiltrating lymphocytes in oesophageal squamous cell carcinoma. TCRdb redid the calling of the PCR reads with MiXCR, one entry per CDR3 protein. The sample includes about 3,700 distinct CDR3 sequences, 14% to 15% of them seen just once. Input material: esophageal tumor tissue. These TCRs come from a male donor with esophageal squamous cell carcinoma.

This clonotype was seen at least ten times. The gene calls are TRBV27 and TRBJ1-6; no clear D. V was clipped by 5 bases and J by 1 base, with 9 bases between them. This CDR3 has 15 residues. Germline-derived CDR1 and CDR2 are MNHEY and SMNVEV (reference sequence). CDR3 coding DNA: TGTGCCAGCAGTCCGGCCCTGTCCTATAATTCACCCCTCCACTTT. Protein: CASSPALSYNSPLHF.

This clonotype was seen repeatedly, ten times or more. The CDR3: CASSQGLAGEGYNEQFF. The CDR3 DNA reads as TGTGCCAGCAGCCAGGGACTAGCGGGGGAGGGCTACAATGAGCAGTTCTTC. The chain is built from TRBV4-2 and TRBJ2-1; 14 bases map to TRBD2. CDR3 length: 17 residues. The J segment lost 3 bases and the V segment lost 3 bases, leaving 4 bases of the junction unmatched. In germline, CDR1 is LGHNA, CDR2 YNFKEQ.

This clonotype has a count of ten or more. The chain recombines TRBV6-1 with TRBJ1-1; TRBD1 matches 8 bases. After removal of 2 bases from V and 5 bases from J, the junction contained 10 bases not matched to a gene. The CDR3 consists of 16 residues. Germline-derived CDR1 and CDR2 are MNHNS and SASEGT. This chain's CDR3 is CASSELGRGLVTEAFF. CDR3 nucleotides: TGTGCCAGCAGTGAATTGGGCAGGGGGCTAGTGACTGAAGCTTTCTTT.

CDR3 in amino acids: CASSEWLARDTQYF. In nucleotides, the CDR3 is TGTGCCAGCAGTGAATGGCTAGCCCGAGATACGCAGTATTTT. The chain is built from TRBV2 and TRBJ2-3; perhaps TRBD2 as D (5 bases). V lost 2 bases to trimming and J lost 5 bases, with 11 bases between them. The CDR3 consists of 14 residues. The germline V gene encodes CDR1 SNHLY and CDR2 FYNNEI.

In its sample, this clonotype is hyperexpanded. This chain links TRBV7-2 with TRBJ2-7; TRBD2 matches 8 bases. V was clipped by 2 bases and J by 2 bases; unmatched bases: 2. Per germline, CDR1 SGHTA and CDR2 FQGNSA. The CDR3 extends over 14 amino acids. The CDR3 bases are TGTGCCAGCAGCTTACGGGGGGGAACCTACGAGCAGTACTTC. This codes for CASSLRGGTYEQYF.